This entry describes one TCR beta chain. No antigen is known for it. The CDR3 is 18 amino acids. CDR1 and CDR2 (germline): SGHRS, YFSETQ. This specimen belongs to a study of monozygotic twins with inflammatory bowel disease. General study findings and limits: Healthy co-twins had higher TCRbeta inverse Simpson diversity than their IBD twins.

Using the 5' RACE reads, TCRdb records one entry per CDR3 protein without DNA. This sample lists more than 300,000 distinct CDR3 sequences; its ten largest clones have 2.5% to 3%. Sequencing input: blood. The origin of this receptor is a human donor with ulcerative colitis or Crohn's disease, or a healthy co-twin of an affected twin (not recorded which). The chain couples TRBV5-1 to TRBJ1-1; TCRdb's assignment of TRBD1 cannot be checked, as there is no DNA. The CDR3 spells CASSLLLLTGTSNTEAFF.